A single sample gave rise to the 7 T cell receptor beta chains below, sequenced in a study of identical twins. TCRdb called the 5' RACE reads again in MiXCR, with one record for every CDR3 protein. The sample gives approximately 600,000 distinct CDR3 sequences, about 7.6% of which show up once; 1.5% to 2% is in the top ten. This sample was also put to use in a study of yellow fever vaccine responses in identical twins.

Sequencing input: PBMCs. The receptors were sampled from a woman younger than 30 in good health.

This clonotype was recorded a few times. V is TRBV12-5 and J is TRBJ2-3; D unresolved. The CDR3 length is 15 residues. Germline V gene sequence: CDR1 LGHNT, CDR2 FRNRAP. Between the trimmed V and J ends, which lost 2 bases and 0 bases, there was a span of 9 bases. CDR3 DNA: TGTGCTAGTGGTTTGTCCCAGGCTAGCACAGATACGCAGTATTTT. Translating gives CASGLSQASTDTQYF.

This clonotype was picked up a small number of times. The chain joins TRBV5-1 to TRBJ1-5; 7 bases line up with TRBD1. The CDR3 loop spans 15 amino acids. V shed 3 bases, J shed 2 bases, and the junction held 5 bases outside the gene matches. Germline V gene sequence: CDR1 SGHRS, CDR2 YFSETQ. As DNA, the CDR3 is TGCGCCAGCAGCTGGAACGGACAGGGCAATCAGCCCCAGCATTTT. This translates into CASSWNGQGNQPQHF.

V usage is TRBV29-1 and J usage is TRBJ2-5, with D possibly being TRBD1 or TRBD2 (5 bases each). The CDR3 loop spans 12 amino acids. Germline loops: CDR1 SQVTM, CDR2 ANQGSEA. V lost 3 bases to trimming and J lost 4 bases, with 9 bases between them. The CDR3 bases are TGCAGCGTTGATGGGGGAACAGAGACCCAGTACTTC. It translates to CSVDGGTETQYF. Combining the CDR3 with reference TRBV29-1 and TRBJ2-5 gives the whole variable domain SAVISQKPSRDICQRGTSLTIQCQVDSQVTMMFWYRQQPGQSLTLIATANQGSEATYESGFVIDKFPISRPNLTFSTLTVSNMSPEDSSIYLCSVDGGTETQYFGPGTRLLVL.

There are a few counts of this clonotype. This rearrangement joins TRBV10-3 to TRBJ2-5, with TRBD1 identical over 8 bases. Germline trimming cut 6 bases from V and 4 bases from J; bases unmatched to any gene: 4. The CDR3 is 13 amino acids. Per germline, CDR1 ENHRY and CDR2 SYGVKD. The CDR3 coding sequence is TGTGCCATCAGCCCCGGACAGGGAGAGACCCAGTACTTC. Its protein is CAISPGQGETQYF.

About this clonotype itself: This could be a read error, since a much larger clone is one nucleotide away. This sequence joins TRBV29-1 and TRBJ2-3; 7 nucleotides match TRBD2. With 7 bases clipped from V and 4 bases from J, the junction kept 8 bases outside the gene matches. The CDR3 sequence is 13 residues long. In germline, CDR1 is SQVTM, CDR2 ANQGSEA. The CDR3 DNA is TGCAGCGGAAGGGAGGGCCTACCAGATACGCAGTATTTT. Translation: CSGREGLPDTQYF.

This clonotype was observed at least ten times. The chain carries TRBV28 and TRBJ2-5; either TRBD1 or TRBD2 may fit D (6 bases each). The CDR3 totals 15 residues. CDR1 and CDR2 from the germline V gene are MDHEN and SYDVKM. V gave up 6 bases and J gave up 3 bases, with 17 bases separating them. CDR3 sequence (DNA): TGTGCCAGCAGCGGGCTGTGGGGGGACAAAGAGACCCAGTACTTC. It specifies CASSGLWGDKETQYF. The whole variable domain, remainder taken from reference TRBV28 and TRBJ2-5, is DVKVTQSSRYLVKRTGEKVFLECVQDMDHENMFWYRQDPGLGLRLIYFSYDVKMKEKGDIPEGYSVSREKKERFSLILESASTNQTSMYLCASSGLWGDKETQYFGPGTRLLVL.

This clonotype was counted only a few times. The CDR3 protein is CASSEGQGGINQPQHF. DNA for the CDR3: TGTGCCAGTAGTGAGGGACAGGGGGGTATCAATCAGCCCCAGCATTTT. The chain has TRBV19 and TRBJ1-5, with 11 nucleotides matching TRBD1. Per the germline V gene, CDR1 is LNHDA and CDR2 is SQIVND (reference sequence). V gave up 5 bases and J gave up 3 bases; unmatched junction bases: 6. This CDR3 region has 16 residues. Together with reference TRBV19 and TRBJ1-5, the CDR3 gives the full variable domain: DGGITQSPKYLFRKEGQNVTLSCEQNLNHDAMYWYRQDPGQGLRLIYYSQIVNDFQKGDIAEGYSVSREKKESFPLTVTSAQKNPTAFYLCASSEGQGGINQPQHFGDGTRLSIL.